This T cell receptor beta chain was retrieved from a study of shared T cell receptors in the human thymus. TCRdb's copy holds only in-frame clones and misses some; the assay was immunoSEQ multiplex PCR. This table holds 720,000 or so clones, approximately 83% found once. This clone was observed a few times. CDR1 is SGHDN, CDR2 FVKESK, per germline. V dropped 2 bases and J dropped 1; count of bases not matched to a gene: 7. The CDR3 is 16 amino acids. These data were also reused for a study on human thymus T cells. That paper states: Congenital heart defects were the reason for the corrective surgery that the donors, healthy Finnish infants, were having. Thymus was obtained from resections taken during corrective heart surgery. V and J gene usage appeared biased in thymic and blood repertoires. Overlap was high between thymic repertoires from unrelated individuals, as reported in related research.

The V and J genes are TRBV14 and TRBJ2-5, with 7 bases matching TRBD2. Input material: thymocytes. The origin of this receptor is a girl in the first two years of life with a congenital heart defect. DNA of the CDR3: TGTGCCAGCAGCCAATGGACGGGGGGTCTCCAAGAGACCCAGTACTTC. It translates to CASSQWTGGLQETQYF.